Listed below are T cell receptor beta chains from one sample, sequenced in a study of blood T cells in healthy people across ages. TCRdb processed the 5' RACE reads anew with MiXCR; each CDR3 protein has one entry. The data contain about 780,000 distinct CDR3 sequences, roughly 46% of them singletons. Sequencing was carried out using blood. Receptors were obtained from an elderly man in good health. Each CDR3 is given with its conserved first and last residue. A D gene is named only where the DNA matches it firmly. The listing skips clone size in some rows; elsewhere it reads once, few, many or a size class.

V	J	D	size	DNA	CDR3
TRBV18	TRBJ2-5	NA	NA	TGTGCCAGCTCACCAATCGGCTGGGGGAGGCAAGAGACCCAGTACTTC	CASSPIGWGRQETQYF
TRBV14	TRBJ2-5	NA	few	TGTGCCAGCAGCCGGGACCTTTCACAAGAGACCCAGTACTTC	CASSRDLSQETQYF
TRBV29-1	TRBJ1-2	TRBD1	many	TGCAGCGTTCGGACAGGGGGTAACACCTTC	CSVRTGGNTF
TRBV9	TRBJ2-5	NA	NA	TGTACCAGCAGCGCCTCGTGGGCGGACCCCCGGTCCCAGTACTTC	CTSSASWADPRSQYF
TRBV29-1	TRBJ2-5	TRBD1	NA	TGCAGCGTTGCGACAGGGGTACAAAGGGAGCAGTACTTC	CSVATGVQREQYF
TRBV20-1	TRBJ2-3	TRBD2	NA	TGCAGTGCTAGAGATCAAGGGACTAGCGGGAAACGCACAGATACGCAGTATTTT	CSARDQGTSGKRTDTQYF
TRBV7-2	TRBJ1-5	NA	few	TGTGCCAGCAGCTTACAGCTCAGGCTAAATCAGCCCCAGCATTTT	CASSLQLRLNQPQHF
TRBV5-4	TRBJ2-5	NA	NA	TGTGCCAGCAGCTTGGGAGGAATACGGACCCAGTACTTC	CASSLGGIRTQYF
TRBV29-1	TRBJ2-7	NA	NA	TGCAGCGTTGAAGGGGGCAGGGGTAGCGACGAGCAGTACTTC	CSVEGGRGSDEQYF
TRBV7-2	TRBJ1-5	NA	NA	TGTGCCAGCAGCTTACAGGGAGGGCGGCAGCCCCAGCATTTT	CASSLQGGRQPQHF
TRBV6-5	TRBJ2-1	TRBD2	NA	TGTGCCAGCAGTTCTTCTTGGGGCAGCGGGAGTGGTAATGAGCAGTTCTTC	CASSSSWGSGSGNEQFF
TRBV5-1	TRBJ1-4	TRBD1	NA	TGCGCCAGCAGCCCCACAGGGGTTGGCATTGTAGAAAAACTGTTTTTT	CASSPTGVGIVEKLFF
TRBV5-1	TRBJ2-5	NA	NA	TGCACCAGCAGCCTAATACTAGACCAAGAGACCCAGTACTTC	CTSSLILDQETQYF
TRBV20-1	TRBJ1-6	NA	NA	TGCAGTGCCACACAGGGATGGGATTCACCCCTCCACTTT	CSATQGWDSPLHF
TRBV12-3/TRBV12-4	TRBJ2-5	NA	NA	TGTGCCAGCAGTCCTCAGGGGACCCAGTACTTC	CASSPQGTQYF
TRBV7-6	TRBJ2-5	NA	NA	TGTGCCAGCAGCGGGCAGGGTCAAGAGACCCAGTACTTC	CASSGQGQETQYF
TRBV29-1	TRBJ2-5	TRBD2	NA	TGCAGCGCCACAGGGACTAGCGGGGAGCAAGAGACCCAGTACTTC	CSATGTSGEQETQYF
TRBV20-1	TRBJ2-1	TRBD2	few	TGCAGTGCTAGTACCCTAGCGGGAGTACACAATGAGCAGTTCTTC	CSASTLAGVHNEQFF
TRBV6-6	TRBJ2-1	NA	many	TGTGCCAGCAGTGACTCGAGGGGGTACGAGCAGTTCTTC	CASSDSRGYEQFF
TRBV4-2	TRBJ2-1	NA	few	TGTGCCAGCAGCCAGGAGGTTCTCTCCTACAATGAGCAGTTCTTC	CASSQEVLSYNEQFF
TRBV20-1	TRBJ1-1	NA	NA	TGCAGTGCTAGAGATCTTGGGGCCCGGTGGGACACTGAAGCTTTCTTT	CSARDLGARWDTEAFF
TRBV4-1	TRBJ2-1	NA	NA	TGCGCCAGCAGCCCGGGGGCGGAAGGTGAGCAGTTCTTC	CASSPGAEGEQFF
TRBV6-6	TRBJ2-1	TRBD1	few	TGTGCCAGCACCCTAACAGGGGCGAATGAGCAGTTCTTC	CASTLTGANEQFF
TRBV6-1	TRBJ2-3	NA	NA	TGTGCCAGCAGTCAACAGTCAAATACGCAGTATTTT	CASSQQSNTQYF
TRBV20-1	TRBJ2-1	NA	NA	TGCAGTGCCCGTAAGCCGACTTACAATGAGCAGTTCTTC	CSARKPTYNEQFF
TRBV7-2	TRBJ1-6	NA	few	TGTGCCAGCAGCTTAGCGGGACCAGCCGGAACACCCCTCCACTTT	CASSLAGPAGTPLHF
TRBV24-1	TRBJ2-3	NA	NA	TGTGCCACCAGTGAGCGCGGACCAACAGATACGCAGTATTTT	CATSERGPTDTQYF
TRBV7-2	TRBJ1-2	NA	NA	TGTGCCAGCAGCTCCGTCGGGGCAGGCTATGGCTACACCTTC	CASSSVGAGYGYTF
TRBV9	TRBJ2-3	NA	NA	TGTGCCAGCAGCGTAGCTACGGGGCGTACAGATACGCAGTATTTT	CASSVATGRTDTQYF
TRBV4-3	TRBJ2-1	TRBD2	NA	TGCGCCAGCAGCCAAGATTGGGCTAGCGGGGGGTTCTACAATGAGCAGTTCTTC	CASSQDWASGGFYNEQFF
TRBV5-1	TRBJ1-4	NA	few	TGCGCCAGCAGCTACGACAGTCCGAATGAAAAACTGTTTTTT	CASSYDSPNEKLFF
TRBV7-9	TRBJ1-5	NA	NA	TGTGCCAGCTCCGAGGTGGAAACATATAGCAATCAGCCCCAGCATTTT	CASSEVETYSNQPQHF
TRBV7-2	TRBJ2-5	TRBD1	NA	TGTGCCAGCAGCTTAGCGGGGACAGGGAGTGAGGAGACCCAGTACTTC	CASSLAGTGSEETQYF
TRBV10-3	TRBJ1-5	TRBD1	NA	TGTGCCACGCACCGGGACAGGGACTCCAATCAGCCCCAGCATTTT	CATHRDRDSNQPQHF
TRBV29-1	TRBJ1-5	TRBD1	few	TGCAGCGTTGTTTGGGCCGGGACAGGGGGCGATCCCCGGTCTCAGCCCCAGCATTTT	CSVVWAGTGGDPRSQPQHF
TRBV7-9	TRBJ2-7	TRBD2	NA	TGTGCCAGCAGCCCACCCAGACTAGCGGGAGGGAACGAGCAGTACTTC	CASSPPRLAGGNEQYF
TRBV12-3/TRBV12-4	TRBJ1-5	NA	NA	TGTGCCAGCAGTCCCGACACCGGCGGGAATCAGCCCCAGCATTTT	CASSPDTGGNQPQHF
TRBV7-2	TRBJ2-4	NA	NA	TGTGCCAGCAGCCAAGCACCATACCAACAACGAAGAGGCAAAAACATTCAGTACTTC	CASSQAPYQQRRGKNIQYF
TRBV10-2	TRBJ2-3	NA	NA	TGCGCCAGCAGTAACATCCGCGATACGCAGTATTTT	CASSNIRDTQYF
TRBV7-9	TRBJ2-5	NA	few	TGTGCCAGCAGCCTGGAAGCAAATACCCAGTACTTC	CASSLEANTQYF
TRBV15	TRBJ2-7	TRBD2	NA	TGTGCCACCAGCAGAGAACTAGCGGGAGCGGGCTCCTACGAGCAGTACTTC	CATSRELAGAGSYEQYF
TRBV10-3	TRBJ2-1	NA	NA	TGTGCCATCGGTGAGCCCGGTAGAGGGACCTACAATGAGCAGTTCTTC	CAIGEPGRGTYNEQFF
TRBV27	TRBJ2-1	TRBD2	many	TGTGCCAGCACCTCCGGACTAGCGGATGAGCAGTTCTTC	CASTSGLADEQFF
TRBV2	TRBJ2-7	NA	NA	TGTGCCAGCAGTGAGGGGACATACTACGAGCAGTACTTC	CASSEGTYYEQYF
TRBV28	TRBJ2-3	TRBD1	NA	TGTGCCAGCAGAAGTAGGACAGGAGCCCTCCTAGGCACAGATACGCAGTATTTT	CASRSRTGALLGTDTQYF
TRBV20-1	TRBJ2-1	TRBD2	few	TGCAGTGCTAGCGCGACCGGGACTAGCAGGAATGAGCAGTTCTTC	CSASATGTSRNEQFF
TRBV5-1	TRBJ1-4	NA	NA	TGCGCCAGCAGAAAAGGGGGATCAACTAATGAAAAACTGTTTTTT	CASRKGGSTNEKLFF
TRBV5-1	TRBJ2-5	NA	NA	TGCGCCAGCAGCTTGCTACTAGGTCTGGAGCAGTACTTC	CASSLLLGLEQYF
TRBV5-1	TRBJ1-2	NA	NA	TGCGCCAGCAGCTTGGGCGATGATGGCTACACCTTC	CASSLGDDGYTF
TRBV12-3/TRBV12-4	TRBJ2-3	TRBD2	many	TGTGCCAGCAGCCCTGGACTAGTTGCAGATACGCAGTATTTT	CASSPGLVADTQYF
TRBV5-1	TRBJ2-7	TRBD1	NA	TGCGCCAGCAGCTTGGAAGGGACAGTATGGGAGCAGTACTTC	CASSLEGTVWEQYF
TRBV7-6	TRBJ2-7	NA	many	TGTGCCAGCAGCTTTACGGGTAGCTCCTACGAGCAGTACTTC	CASSFTGSSYEQYF
TRBV7-8	TRBJ2-1	NA	NA	TGTGCCAGCAGCGGGTCGGACTCCTCCTACAATGAGCAGTTCTTC	CASSGSDSSYNEQFF
TRBV29-1	TRBJ2-3	NA	many	TGCAGCGTCGCGGAAGGGGGTGGAGATACGCAGTATTTT	CSVAEGGGDTQYF
TRBV20-1	TRBJ2-7	NA	NA	TGCAGTGGTACCCCGGACAGCGTATACAATGAGCAGTACTTC	CSGTPDSVYNEQYF